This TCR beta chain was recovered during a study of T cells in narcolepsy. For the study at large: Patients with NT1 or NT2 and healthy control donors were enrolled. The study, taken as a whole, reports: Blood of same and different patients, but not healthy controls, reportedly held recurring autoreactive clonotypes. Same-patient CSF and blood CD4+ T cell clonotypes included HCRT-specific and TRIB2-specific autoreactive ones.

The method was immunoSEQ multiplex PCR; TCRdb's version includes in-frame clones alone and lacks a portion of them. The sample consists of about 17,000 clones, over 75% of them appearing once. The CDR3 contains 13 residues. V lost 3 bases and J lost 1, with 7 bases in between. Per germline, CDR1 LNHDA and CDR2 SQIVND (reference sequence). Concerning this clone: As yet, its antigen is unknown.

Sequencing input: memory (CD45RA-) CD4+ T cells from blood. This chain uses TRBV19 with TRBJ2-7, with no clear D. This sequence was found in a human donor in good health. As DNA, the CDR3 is TGTGCCAGTAGTATTGCGGTTTCCTACGAGCAGTACTTC. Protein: CASSIAVSYEQYF. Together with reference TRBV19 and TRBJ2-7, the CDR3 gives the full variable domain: DGGITQSPKYLFRKEGQNVTLSCEQNLNHDAMYWYRQDPGQGLRLIYYSQIVNDFQKGDIAEGYSVSREKKESFPLTVTSAQKNPTAFYLCASSIAVSYEQYFGPGTRLTVT.